This T cell receptor (beta chain) was recovered during a study of control samples from healthy donors and cancer patients. CDR1 and CDR2 from the germline V gene are MNHNY and SVGAGI (reference sequence). V shed 6 bases, J shed 7 bases, and the junction held 4 bases outside the gene matches. CDR3 length: 12 residues. The repertoire was sequenced with immunoSEQ multiplex PCR; TCRdb's copy has only in-frame clones and lacks some. Here the sample spans about 150,000 clones, roughly 93% being singletons. The chain has TRBV6-6 and TRBJ2-7, with TRBD1 matching over 9 bases. This receptor was obtained from a man between 18 and 29 years old in good health. The sample was blood. Here the CDR3 reads CASRTGGVEQYF. Here the CDR3 DNA reads TGTGCCAGCAGGACAGGGGGGGTTGAGCAGTACTTC.